The rows below give T cell receptor beta chains drawn from one sample of a study of blood T cells in healthy people across ages. TCRdb passed the 5' RACE reads through MiXCR, listing each CDR3 protein once. The data contain about 780,000 distinct CDR3 sequences, roughly 46% of them seen just once; the ten biggest clones take up about a sixth. What was sequenced was blood. The receptors derive from a man older than 75 in good health. The CDR3 runs from the conserved cysteine through the conserved F or W. The D gene is left open where the match is weak. Expanded clones are given a class, and other clones once, few, many or no size at all.

TRBJ2-7 NA NA TRBV20-1 TGCAGTGCCCAAAGGCAGGGTATCTCCTACGAGCAGTACTTC CSAQRQGISYEQYF
TRBJ2-3 NA TRBD2 TRBV3-1 TGTGCCAGCAGCCAAGACGTAGCGGGAGGGCCTAGAGATACGCAGTATTTT CASSQDVAGGPRDTQYF
TRBJ2-7 NA NA TRBV3-1 TGTGCCAGCAGCCACGGACCAGGCGAGCAGTACTTC CASSHGPGEQYF
TRBJ1-6 NA NA TRBV3-1 TGTGCCAGCAGCCAAGATGATAGTGGTTTGTCACCCCTCCACTTT CASSQDDSGLSPLHF
TRBJ2-1 few NA TRBV20-1 TGCAGTTTTCGAACCGGGCCAGGGGAGCAGTTCTTC CSFRTGPGEQFF
TRBJ1-6 NA NA TRBV7-2 TGTGCCGGCAGGCATCGTGGAGGCGAAAATTCACCCCTCCACTTT CAGRHRGGENSPLHF
TRBJ2-1 NA TRBD2 TRBV5-1 TGCGCCAGCAGCTCGCTAACTAGCGGGAGTAACAATGAGCAGTTCTTC CASSSLTSGSNNEQFF
TRBJ2-3 NA TRBD2 TRBV7-2 TGTGCCAGCAGCTTTATCGGGGGGGCGGATACGCAGTATTTT CASSFIGGADTQYF
TRBJ2-7 NA NA TRBV18 TGTGCCAGCTCACCGCAGAACGAGCAGTACTTC CASSPQNEQYF
TRBJ2-7 once NA TRBV27 TGTGCCAGCGGACCCCGGGCCATCTACGAGCAGTACTTC CASGPRAIYEQYF
TRBJ2-7 NA TRBD1 TRBV5-4 TGTGCCAGCAGCTTGGGCGGGACAGGGCACTACGAGCAGTACTTC CASSLGGTGHYEQYF
TRBJ2-7 NA TRBD2 TRBV5-5 TGTGCCAGCAGCTTCTTAGCGGGAGGTGGTAGAGTGTCCTACAATGAGCAGTACTTC CASSFLAGGGRVSYNEQYF
TRBJ2-7 NA TRBD1 TRBV5-1 TGCGCCAGCAGCCTTAACGGCCCTCAGGGGGCCTACGAGCAGTACTTC CASSLNGPQGAYEQYF
TRBJ2-5 NA NA TRBV18 TGTGCCAGCTCACGCGACAAGGGCTATCAAGAGACCCAGTACTTC CASSRDKGYQETQYF
TRBJ1-6 NA NA TRBV15 TGTGCCACCAGCAGAGGGAGCTCCTATAATTCACCCCTCCACTTT CATSRGSSYNSPLHF
TRBJ2-2 many NA TRBV7-2 TGTGCCAGCAGTTTATCGAACACCGGGGAGCTGTTTTTT CASSLSNTGELFF
TRBJ2-7 NA TRBD1 TRBV5-1 TGCGCCAGCAGCTTTCCCGGGACAGGACGCGAGCAGTACTTC CASSFPGTGREQYF
TRBJ2-5 NA TRBD2 TRBV7-4 TGTGCCAGCAGCTTAAATCCCCCGGGTCTAGCGGCTCAAGAGACCCAGTCCTTC CASSLNPPGLAAQETQSF
TRBJ2-3 NA NA TRBV7-2 TGTGCCAGCAGCTTGGGGAAGGGGACAGATACGCAGTATTTT CASSLGKGTDTQYF
TRBJ2-7 NA TRBD2 TRBV5-1 TGCGCCAGCAGCCCCGCCGGGACTAGCGGATACAATGAGCAGTACTTC CASSPAGTSGYNEQYF
TRBJ1-4 NA TRBD1 TRBV28 TGTGGGACAGGGGCAGTTAATGAAAAACTGTTTTTT CGTGAVNEKLFF
TRBJ2-3 few TRBD2 TRBV3-1 TGTGCCAGCAGCCAAGCCGCTAGCGGAACAGATACGCAGTATTTT CASSQAASGTDTQYF
TRBJ2-7 NA NA TRBV25-1 TGTGCCAGCAGTGACTTTGGCGGGAATCCCTACGAGCAGTACTTC CASSDFGGNPYEQYF
TRBJ2-7 many NA TRBV12-3/TRBV12-4 TGTGCCAGCAGCAACGGGGCCCCCTACAATGAGCAGTACTTC CASSNGAPYNEQYF
TRBJ2-5 NA TRBD2 TRBV12-3/TRBV12-4 TGTGCCAGCAGTGGACTAGCGGGAGTCCGTACCTACAATGAGCAGTACTTC CASSGLAGVRTYNEQYF
TRBJ2-1 few TRBD2 TRBV7-3 TGTGCCAGCAGCCAGAGGCTGGGAGGGATCAATGAGCAGTTCTTC CASSQRLGGINEQFF
TRBJ2-3 NA NA TRBV7-8 TGTGCCAGCAGCCTCATAGCGAACGGGGGCACAGATACGCAGTATTTT CASSLIANGGTDTQYF
TRBJ1-5 NA TRBD1 TRBV6-2/TRBV6-3 TGTGCCAGCAGTTACCCGACAGGGGGCCCTAATCAGCCCCAGCATTTT CASSYPTGGPNQPQHF
TRBJ2-1 few NA TRBV24-1 TGTGCCACCAGTGATGTCCCGGGACGGCTCAATAATGAGCAGTTCTTC CATSDVPGRLNNEQFF
TRBJ1-2 NA NA TRBV3-1 TGTGCCAGCAGCCACTTACGGTATGGCTACACCTTC CASSHLRYGYTF
TRBJ2-7 once TRBD2 TRBV6-5 TGTGCCAGCTCCCTGGTTCGGGGGACTAACGAGCAGTACTTC CASSLVRGTNEQYF
TRBJ2-1 NA NA TRBV9 TGTGCCAACACCCAGGGGGCTAGCGGATACAATGAGCAGTTCTTC CANTQGASGYNEQFF
TRBJ1-3 NA NA TRBV12-3/TRBV12-4 TGTGCCAGCAGTTCAAACACCCGGTACACCATATATTTT CASSSNTRYTIYF
TRBJ2-3 few TRBD2 TRBV19 TGTGCCAGTAAACGCGCTAGCGGGCAACTAGGTCGAAGCACAGATACGCAGTATTTT CASKRASGQLGRSTDTQYF
TRBJ2-3 once NA TRBV3-1 TGTGCCAGCAGCCAGGGGGCGTCGGGGGAGGGGTCAGATACGCAGTATTTT CASSQGASGEGSDTQYF
TRBJ2-7 NA NA TRBV25-1 TGTGCCAGCAGTGAATTGGGGTCAGGGAGCTTCTACGAGCAGTACTTC CASSELGSGSFYEQYF